Listed here are 5 T cell receptor beta chains from one sample, sequenced in a study of blood T cell repertoires in COVID-19. Data came from immunoSEQ multiplex PCR; TCRdb stores just in-frame clones and leaves some out. The repertoire has 250,000 to 400,000 clones, approximately 90% of them found once; the top ten carry approximately 1.8%. The sequenced sample was peripheral blood. The receptors come from a woman in her 30s with COVID-19, enrolled during active disease.

V and J are TRBV2 and TRBJ2-3; 11 bases agree with TRBD1. This CDR3 region has 15 residues. V dropped 8 bases and J dropped 3; count of bases not matched to a gene: 7. Per the germline V gene, CDR1 is SNHLY and CDR2 is FYNNEI. DNA for the CDR3: TGTGCCAGCGGAATGGACAGGGGGCATACAGATACGCAGTATTTT. Its translation: CASGMDRGHTDTQYF. The variable domain in full, completed from reference TRBV2 and TRBJ2-3, reads EPEVTQTPSHQVTQMGQEVILRCVPISNHLYFYWYRQILGQKVEFLVSFYNNEISEKSEIFDDQFSVERPDGSNFTLKIRSTKLEDSAMYFCASGMDRGHTDTQYFGPGTRLTVL.

This chain links TRBV29-1 with TRBJ2-4; the match to TRBD1 covers 8 bases. CDR3 length: 12 residues. The V segment lost 8 bases and the J segment 6 bases; nucleotides outside the gene matches: 6. In germline, CDR1 is SQVTM, CDR2 ANQGSEA. The CDR3 loop is CSSPGTGNIQYF. CDR3 bases: TGCAGCTCACCTGGGACAGGAAACATTCAGTACTTC.

This chain links TRBV21-1 with TRBJ1-6; whether TRBD1, the table's D call, matches the DNA was not checked. TRBV21-1 is a known pseudogene. The CDR3 has 20 residues. In nucleotides, the CDR3 is TGTGCCAGCAGCAAAGGTCATCAGGGGGGCGCTTATTCCTATAATTCACCCCTCCACTTT. It specifies CASSKGHQGGAYSYNSPLHF.

The chain couples TRBV6-5 to TRBJ1-6; no clear D gene. V shed 7 bases and J shed 9 bases, with 19 bases lying between them. Germline-derived CDR1 and CDR2 are MNHEY and SVGAGI. The CDR3 spans 15 residues. DNA for the CDR3: TGTGCCAGCACCCCCAGCCAGACTGGAAGTTCACCCCTCCACTTT. Translating it yields CASTPSQTGSSPLHF.

The chain has TRBV5-4 and TRBJ2-2; 8 bases align to TRBD1. Germline lookup yields CDR1 SGHNT and CDR2 YYREEE (reference sequence). The CDR3 is 16 amino acids. J gave up 1 base and V 5 bases, and 7 bases lay outside the gene matches. The CDR3, as DNA: TGTGCCAGCAGGGACCTAGGGACAGGGAACACCGGGGAGCTGTTTTTT. The encoded protein is CASRDLGTGNTGELFF.